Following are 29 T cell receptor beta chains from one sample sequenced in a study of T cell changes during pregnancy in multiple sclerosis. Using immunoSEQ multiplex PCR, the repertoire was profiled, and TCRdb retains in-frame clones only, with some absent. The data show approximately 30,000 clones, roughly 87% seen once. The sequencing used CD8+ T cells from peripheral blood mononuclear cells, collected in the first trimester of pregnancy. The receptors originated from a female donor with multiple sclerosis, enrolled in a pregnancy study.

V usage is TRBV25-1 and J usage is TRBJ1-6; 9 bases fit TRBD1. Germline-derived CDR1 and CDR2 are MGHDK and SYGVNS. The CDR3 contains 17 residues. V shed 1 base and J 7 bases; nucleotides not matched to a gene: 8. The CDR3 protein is CASSESGTGITNSPLHF. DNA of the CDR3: TGTGCCAGCAGTGAATCGGGGACAGGGATAACAAATTCACCCCTCCACTTT.

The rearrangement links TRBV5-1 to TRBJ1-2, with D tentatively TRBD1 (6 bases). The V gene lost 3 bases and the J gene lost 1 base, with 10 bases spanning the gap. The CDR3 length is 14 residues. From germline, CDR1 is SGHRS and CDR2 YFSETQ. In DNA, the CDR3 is TGCGCCAGCAGCTCCAACAGGGTTAACTATGGCTACACCTTC. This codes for CASSSNRVNYGYTF.

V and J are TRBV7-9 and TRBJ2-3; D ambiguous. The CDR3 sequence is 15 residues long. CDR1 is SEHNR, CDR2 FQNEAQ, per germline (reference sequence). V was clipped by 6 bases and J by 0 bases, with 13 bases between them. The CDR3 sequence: CASSPITDSTDTQYF. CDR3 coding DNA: TGTGCCAGCAGTCCCATCACAGATAGCACAGATACGCAGTATTTT. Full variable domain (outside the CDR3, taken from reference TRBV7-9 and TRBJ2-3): DTGVSQNPRHKITKRGQNVTFRCDPISEHNRLYWYRQTLGQGPEFLTYFQNEAQLEKSRLLSDRFSAERPKGSFSTLEIQRTEQGDSAMYLCASSPITDSTDTQYFGPGTRLTVL.

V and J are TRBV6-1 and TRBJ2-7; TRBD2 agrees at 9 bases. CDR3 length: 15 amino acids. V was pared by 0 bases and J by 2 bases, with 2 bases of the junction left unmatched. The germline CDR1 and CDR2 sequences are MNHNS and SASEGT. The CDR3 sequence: CASSEAASGTYEQYF. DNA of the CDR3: TGTGCCAGCAGTGAAGCGGCTAGCGGGACCTACGAGCAGTACTTC.

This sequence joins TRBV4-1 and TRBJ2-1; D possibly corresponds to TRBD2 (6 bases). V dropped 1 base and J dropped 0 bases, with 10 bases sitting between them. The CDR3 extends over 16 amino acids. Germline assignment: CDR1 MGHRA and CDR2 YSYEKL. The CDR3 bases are TGCGCCAGCAGCCAAGTACCCGGGGGCTCCTACAATGAGCAGTTCTTC. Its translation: CASSQVPGGSYNEQFF.

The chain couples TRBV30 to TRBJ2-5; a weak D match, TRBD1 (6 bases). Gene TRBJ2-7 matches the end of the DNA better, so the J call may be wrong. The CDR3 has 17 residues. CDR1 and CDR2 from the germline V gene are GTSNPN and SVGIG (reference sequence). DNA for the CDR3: TGTGCCTGGAGTCCACTCCACCGGCCGGACAGTACCTACGAGCAGTACTTC. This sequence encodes CAWSPLHRPDSTYEQYF.

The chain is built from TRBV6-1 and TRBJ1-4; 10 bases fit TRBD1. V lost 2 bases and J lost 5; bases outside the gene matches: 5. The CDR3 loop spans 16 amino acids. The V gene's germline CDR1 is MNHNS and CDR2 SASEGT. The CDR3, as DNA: TGTGCCAGCAGTGAATCGGTGGGACAGGGGAATGAAAAACTGTTTTTT. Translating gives CASSESVGQGNEKLFF.

The CDR3 DNA reads TGTGCTAGTGGTTCAACCCATAGCGGGGCTTCCAATGAGCAGTTCTTC. Translating it yields CASGSTHSGASNEQFF. The chain couples TRBV12-5 to TRBJ2-1, with TRBD2 matching over 8 bases. This CDR3 has 16 residues. The germline V gene encodes CDR1 LGHNT and CDR2 FRNRAP. V shed 4 bases and J 6 bases; nucleotides not matched to a gene: 11.

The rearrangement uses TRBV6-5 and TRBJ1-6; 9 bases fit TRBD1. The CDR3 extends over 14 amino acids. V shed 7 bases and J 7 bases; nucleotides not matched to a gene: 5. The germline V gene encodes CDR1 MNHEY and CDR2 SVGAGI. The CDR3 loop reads CASMATGGNSPLHF. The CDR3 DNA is TGTGCCAGCATGGCGACAGGGGGAAATTCACCCCTCCACTTT.

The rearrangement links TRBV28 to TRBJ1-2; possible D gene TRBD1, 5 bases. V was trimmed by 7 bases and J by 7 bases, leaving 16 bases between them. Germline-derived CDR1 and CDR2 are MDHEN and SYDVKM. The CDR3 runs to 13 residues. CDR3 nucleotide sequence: TGTGCCAGCACCGGGTGGGGAAGGGGTGGCTACACCTTC. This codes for CASTGWGRGGYTF.

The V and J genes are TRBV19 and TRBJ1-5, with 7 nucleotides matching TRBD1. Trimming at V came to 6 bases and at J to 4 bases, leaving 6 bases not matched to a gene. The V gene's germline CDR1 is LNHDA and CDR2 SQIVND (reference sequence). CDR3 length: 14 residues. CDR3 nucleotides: TGTGCCAGTAGAGACAGGGTCGCAAATCAGCCCCAGCATTTT. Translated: CASRDRVANQPQHF.

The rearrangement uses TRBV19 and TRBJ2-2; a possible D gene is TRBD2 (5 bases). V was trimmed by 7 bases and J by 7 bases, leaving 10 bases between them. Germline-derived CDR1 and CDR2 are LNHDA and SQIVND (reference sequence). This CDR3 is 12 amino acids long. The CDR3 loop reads CASTLADGELFF. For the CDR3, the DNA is TGTGCCAGTACGCTAGCTGACGGGGAGCTGTTTTTT.

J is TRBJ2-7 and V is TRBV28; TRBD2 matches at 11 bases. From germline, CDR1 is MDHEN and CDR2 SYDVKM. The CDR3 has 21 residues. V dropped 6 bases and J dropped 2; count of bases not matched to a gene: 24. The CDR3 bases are TGTGCCAGCAGCACTACAGGGATGGGGGTGACTAGCGGGACCCGCCCCTACGAGCAGTACTTC. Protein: CASSTTGMGVTSGTRPYEQYF.

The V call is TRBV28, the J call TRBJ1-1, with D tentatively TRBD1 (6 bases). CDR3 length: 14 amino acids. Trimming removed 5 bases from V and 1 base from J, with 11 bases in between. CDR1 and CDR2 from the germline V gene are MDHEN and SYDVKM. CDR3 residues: CASSPLQGNTEAFF. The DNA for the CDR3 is TGTGCCAGCAGTCCCTTACAGGGGAACACTGAAGCTTTCTTT.

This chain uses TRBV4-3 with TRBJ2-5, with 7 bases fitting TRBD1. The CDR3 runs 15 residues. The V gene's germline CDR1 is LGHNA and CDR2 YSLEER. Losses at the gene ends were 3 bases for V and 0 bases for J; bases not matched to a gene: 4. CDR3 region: CASSHGTENQETQYF. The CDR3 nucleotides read TGCGCCAGCAGCCACGGGACAGAGAACCAAGAGACCCAGTACTTC.

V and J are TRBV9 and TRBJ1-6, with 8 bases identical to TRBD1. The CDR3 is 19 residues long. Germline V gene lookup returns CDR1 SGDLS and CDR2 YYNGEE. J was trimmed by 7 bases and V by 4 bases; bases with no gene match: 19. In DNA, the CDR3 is TGTGCCAGCAGCCACGGTCGACGGGAGGCAGGGGGCGTCAATTCACCCCTCCACTTT. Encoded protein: CASSHGRREAGGVNSPLHF. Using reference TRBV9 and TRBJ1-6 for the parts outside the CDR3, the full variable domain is DSGVTQTPKHLITATGQRVTLRCSPRSGDLSVYWYQQSLDQGLQFLIQYYNGEERAKGNILERFSAQQFPDLHSELNLSSLELGDSALYFCASSHGRREAGGVNSPLHFGNGTRLTVT.

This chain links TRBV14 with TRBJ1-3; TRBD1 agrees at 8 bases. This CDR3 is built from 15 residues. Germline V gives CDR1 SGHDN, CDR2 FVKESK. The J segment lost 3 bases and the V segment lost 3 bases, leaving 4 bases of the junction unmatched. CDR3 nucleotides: TGTGCCAGCAGCCAGACAGGGGCCTTTGGAAACACCATATATTTT. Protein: CASSQTGAFGNTIYF.

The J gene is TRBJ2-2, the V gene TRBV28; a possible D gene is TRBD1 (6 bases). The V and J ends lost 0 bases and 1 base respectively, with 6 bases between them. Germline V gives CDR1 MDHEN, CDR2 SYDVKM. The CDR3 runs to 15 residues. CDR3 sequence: CASSLWDRNTGELFF. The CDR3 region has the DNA TGTGCCAGCAGTTTATGGGACAGGAACACCGGGGAGCTGTTTTTT.

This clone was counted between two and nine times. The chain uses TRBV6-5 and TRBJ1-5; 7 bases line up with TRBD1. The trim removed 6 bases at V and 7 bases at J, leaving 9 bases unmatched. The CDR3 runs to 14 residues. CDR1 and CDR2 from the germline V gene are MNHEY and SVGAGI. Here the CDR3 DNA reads TGTGCCAGCAGCCCAGGGGGAGTTGGGCAGCCCCAGCATTTT. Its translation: CASSPGGVGQPQHF.

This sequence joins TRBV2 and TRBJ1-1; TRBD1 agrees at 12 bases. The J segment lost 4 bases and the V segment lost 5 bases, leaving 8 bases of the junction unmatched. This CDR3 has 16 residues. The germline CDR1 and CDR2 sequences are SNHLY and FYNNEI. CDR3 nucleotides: TGTGCCAGCAGTTCTTCCGGGACAGGGGGCCCCACTGAAGCTTTCTTT. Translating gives CASSSSGTGGPTEAFF.

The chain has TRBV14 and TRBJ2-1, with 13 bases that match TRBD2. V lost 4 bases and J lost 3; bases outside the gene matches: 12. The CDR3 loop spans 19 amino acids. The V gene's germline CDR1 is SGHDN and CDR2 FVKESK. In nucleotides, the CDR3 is TGTGCCAGCAGCCTAGATAGCCCGGGACTAGCGGGGAGCTACAATGAGCAGTTCTTC. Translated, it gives CASSLDSPGLAGSYNEQFF.

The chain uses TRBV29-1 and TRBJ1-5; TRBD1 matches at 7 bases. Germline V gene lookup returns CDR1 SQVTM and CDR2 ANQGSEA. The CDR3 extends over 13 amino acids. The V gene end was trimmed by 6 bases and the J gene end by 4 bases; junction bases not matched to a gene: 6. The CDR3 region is CSVIDRANQPQHF. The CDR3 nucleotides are TGCAGCGTGATTGACAGGGCGAATCAGCCCCAGCATTTT.

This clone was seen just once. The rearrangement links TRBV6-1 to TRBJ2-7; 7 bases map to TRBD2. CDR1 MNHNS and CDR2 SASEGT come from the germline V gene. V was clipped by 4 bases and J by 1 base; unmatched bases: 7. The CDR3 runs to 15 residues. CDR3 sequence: CASSGLAEGSYEQYF. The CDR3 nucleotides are TGTGCCAGCAGTGGGCTAGCGGAGGGATCCTACGAGCAGTACTTC.

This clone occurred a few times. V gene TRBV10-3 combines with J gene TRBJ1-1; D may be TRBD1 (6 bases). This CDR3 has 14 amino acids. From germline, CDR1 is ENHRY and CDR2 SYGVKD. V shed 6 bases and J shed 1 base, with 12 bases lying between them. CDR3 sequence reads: CAIRSGQPNTEAFF. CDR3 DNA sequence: TGTGCCATCAGGAGCGGACAGCCGAACACTGAAGCTTTCTTT.

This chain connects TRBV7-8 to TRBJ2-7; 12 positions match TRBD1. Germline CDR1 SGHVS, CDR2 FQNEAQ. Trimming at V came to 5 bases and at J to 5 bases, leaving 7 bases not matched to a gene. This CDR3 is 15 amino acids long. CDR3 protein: CASSEPGTGGHEQYF. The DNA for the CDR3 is TGTGCCAGCAGCGAGCCTGGGACAGGGGGCCACGAGCAGTACTTC. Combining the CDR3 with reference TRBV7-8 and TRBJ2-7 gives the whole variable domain GAGVSQSPRYKVAKRGQDVALRCDPISGHVSLFWYQQALGQGPEFLTYFQNEAQLDKSGLPSDRFFAERPEGSVSTLKIQRTQQEDSAVYLCASSEPGTGGHEQYFGPGTRLTVT.

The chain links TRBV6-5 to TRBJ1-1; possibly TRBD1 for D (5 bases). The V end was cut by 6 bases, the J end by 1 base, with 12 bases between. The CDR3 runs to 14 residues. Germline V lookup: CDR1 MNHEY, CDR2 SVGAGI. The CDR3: CASSAGSGNTEAFF. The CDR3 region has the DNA TGTGCCAGCAGCGCAGGGTCCGGGAACACTGAAGCTTTCTTT.

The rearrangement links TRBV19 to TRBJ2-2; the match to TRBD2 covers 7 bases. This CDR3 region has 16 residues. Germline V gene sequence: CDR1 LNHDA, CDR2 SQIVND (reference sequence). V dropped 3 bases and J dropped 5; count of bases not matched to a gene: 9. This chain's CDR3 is CASSIPTGLQTGELFF. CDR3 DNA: TGTGCCAGTAGTATCCCGACGGGACTACAGACCGGGGAGCTGTTTTTT.

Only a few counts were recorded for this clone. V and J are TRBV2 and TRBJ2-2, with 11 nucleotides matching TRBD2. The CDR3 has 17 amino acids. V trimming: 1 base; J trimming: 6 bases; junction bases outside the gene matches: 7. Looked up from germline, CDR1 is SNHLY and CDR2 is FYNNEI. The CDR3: CASSEGLAGGPSGELFF. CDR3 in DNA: TGTGCCAGCAGTGAAGGCTTAGCGGGAGGGCCCTCCGGGGAGCTGTTTTTT.

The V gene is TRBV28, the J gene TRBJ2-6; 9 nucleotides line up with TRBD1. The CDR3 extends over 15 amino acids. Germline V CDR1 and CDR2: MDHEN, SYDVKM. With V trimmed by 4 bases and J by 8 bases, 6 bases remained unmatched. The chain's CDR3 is CASSWGQGDSNVLTF. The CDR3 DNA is TGTGCCAGCAGTTGGGGACAGGGTGATTCCAACGTCCTGACTTTC.